This passage covers 24 T cell receptor beta chains from one sample sequenced in a study of long-term antiretroviral therapy in people with HIV. This was the immunoSEQ v3.0 assay at survey level. The assay was immunoSEQ multiplex PCR, and TCRdb's table has in-frame clones only and misses some. The sample has approximately 35,000 clones, just under 95% seen once; the top ten hold about 3.9%. The material was unsorted PBMCs, obtained 4.1 years after starting antiretroviral therapy. The receptors were gathered from a woman aged 45-65 years with HIV.

The rearrangement uses TRBV7-3 and TRBJ2-7; tentatively, D is TRBD1 or TRBD2 (5 bases each). Trimming left V 5 bases short and J 6 bases short, with 17 bases between. CDR1 and CDR2 (germline): SGHTA, FQGTGA. CDR3 length: 14 residues. CDR3 sequence reads: CASSPQGGGSEQYF. The CDR3 DNA reads as TGTGCCAGCAGCCCCCAGGGTGGGGGAAGCGAGCAGTACTTC.

Only a few counts were recorded for this clone. The chain has TRBV5-4 and TRBJ1-6; D gene unclear. The CDR3 consists of 15 residues. CDR1 and CDR2 (germline): SGHNT, YYREEE (reference sequence). V dropped 5 bases and J dropped 7 bases, with 16 bases sitting between them. CDR3 DNA: TGTGCCAGCAGACGAGACCCCGGTGGGAATTCACCCCTCCACTTT. Protein sequence: CASRRDPGGNSPLHF.

The chain carries TRBV9 and TRBJ2-1; TRBD2 agrees at 10 bases. Looked up from germline, CDR1 is SGDLS and CDR2 is YYNGEE. The CDR3 has 17 residues. Unmatched junction bases numbered 7, after V lost 3 bases and J lost 1 base. CDR3 coding DNA: TGTGCCAGCAGCGGTGGACTAGCGGACCGGTCCTACAATGAGCAGTTCTTC. Its translation: CASSGGLADRSYNEQFF.

The chain recombines TRBV6-6 with TRBJ1-2; possible D gene TRBD1, 5 bases. Trimming stripped 1 base from V and 4 bases from J, with 10 bases between. CDR3 length equals 14 residues. Germline assignment: CDR1 MNHNY and CDR2 SVGAGI (reference sequence). The CDR3 is CASSYLGGPYGYTF. CDR3 in DNA: TGTGCCAGCAGTTACTTGGGGGGTCCCTATGGCTACACCTTC.

The chain combines TRBV5-1 with TRBJ2-2, with 9 bases that match TRBD1. The CDR3 is 15 residues long. From germline, CDR1 is SGHRS and CDR2 YFSETQ. Trimming at V came to 2 bases and at J to 10 bases, leaving 9 bases not matched to a gene. CDR3 sequence: CASSFGTGTVMELFF. The CDR3 nucleotides read TGCGCCAGCAGCTTCGGGACAGGGACCGTGATGGAGCTGTTTTTT.

The rearrangement joins TRBV5-5 to TRBJ1-6; D is uncertain. Trimming took 4 bases from V and 7 from J, leaving 9 bases between them. The V gene's germline CDR1 is SGHKS and CDR2 YYEKEE (reference sequence). CDR3 length: 13 residues. The CDR3 DNA reads as TGTGCCAGCAGCCTGAAGGGAAATTCACCCCTCCACTTT. Translating gives CASSLKGNSPLHF.

This CDR3 is CASSQTAYQETQYF. In DNA, the CDR3 is TGTGCCAGCAGTCAAACAGCGTACCAAGAGACCCAGTACTTC. The chain links TRBV2 to TRBJ2-5; D gene uncertain. Trimming shortened V by 5 bases and J by 0 bases, and 10 bases separated the two germline ends. The CDR3 contains 14 residues. Germline loops: CDR1 SNHLY, CDR2 FYNNEI.

The chain joins TRBV15 to TRBJ2-5, with 7 bases fitting TRBD2. Per germline, CDR1 LNHNV and CDR2 YYDKDF (reference sequence). This CDR3 is 15 amino acids long. V shed 5 bases and J 5 bases; nucleotides not matched to a gene: 11. CDR3 amino acids: CATSPGGMKEETQYF. In DNA form, the CDR3 reads TGTGCCACCAGCCCCGGGGGGATGAAGGAGGAGACCCAGTACTTC.

The V gene is TRBV7-9, the J gene TRBJ1-2; TRBD1 might be the D (5 bases). Trimming took 2 bases from V and 5 from J, leaving 12 bases between them. Germline V gives CDR1 SEHNR, CDR2 FQNEAQ (reference sequence). The CDR3 spans 14 residues. The DNA for the CDR3 is TGTGCCAGCAGCTTAAGAGGGGATCTTTATGGCTACACCTTC. Translating gives CASSLRGDLYGYTF.

V gene TRBV2 combines with J gene TRBJ1-4; TRBD1 is a possible D gene (6 bases). CDR1 is SNHLY and CDR2 is FYNNEI in the germline V gene. CDR3 length equals 15 residues. The V and J ends lost 5 bases and 4 bases respectively, with 14 bases between them. In DNA form, the CDR3 reads TGTGCCAGCAGTTACGAACAGGGATTTAATGAAAAACTGTTTTTT. Amino acids: CASSYEQGFNEKLFF.

Only a few counts were recorded for this clone. The rearrangement joins TRBV11-3 to TRBJ2-2; D ambiguous. There are 14 residues in the CDR3. The germline V and J ends were trimmed by 3 bases and 4 bases, with 9 bases remaining between them. In germline, CDR1 is SGHNT, CDR2 YENEEA. CDR3 coding DNA: TGTGCCAGCAGCTTTTATGACGGCACCGGGGAGCTGTTTTTT. Protein product: CASSFYDGTGELFF.

In this sample, this clone turned up once. The chain has TRBV5-5 and TRBJ1-1; tentative D call: TRBD1 (5 bases). The CDR3 has 14 amino acids. The germline gives CDR1 SGHKS, CDR2 YYEKEE (reference sequence). V was pared by 5 bases and J by 2 bases, with 13 bases between. This chain's CDR3 is CASSSRDGNTEAFF. The CDR3 DNA reads as TGTGCCAGCAGTTCCCGGGACGGTAACACTGAAGCTTTCTTT.

This clone was detected only once. This chain connects TRBV19 to TRBJ1-5, with D unclear. This CDR3 comprises 13 residues. The germline V gene encodes CDR1 LNHDA and CDR2 SQIVND (reference sequence). The V end lost 2 bases, the J end lost 5 bases, and 7 bases lay between the germline ends. The CDR3 DNA reads as TGTGCCAGTAGTATAACCGAAGATCAGCCCCAGCATTTT. This encodes CASSITEDQPQHF.

The rearrangement joins TRBV7-9 to TRBJ2-3; 7 nucleotides match TRBD2. The V gene end was trimmed by 7 bases and the J gene end by 1 base; junction bases not matched to a gene: 8. Germline CDR1 SEHNR, CDR2 FQNEAQ (reference sequence). CDR3 size: 15 residues. Here the CDR3 DNA reads TGTGCCAGCAACCAGGGCCTAGCGGGCACAGATACGCAGTATTTT. Protein sequence: CASNQGLAGTDTQYF.

V is TRBV18 and J is TRBJ2-1, with unresolved D. The length of the CDR3 is 11 residues. CDR1 is KGHSH, CDR2 LQKENI, per germline. The germline V and J ends were trimmed by 3 bases and 7 bases, with 4 bases remaining between them. CDR3: CASSPGNEQFF. The DNA of the CDR3 is TGTGCCAGCTCACCTGGTAATGAGCAGTTCTTC.

The chain links TRBV18 to TRBJ2-3; no definite D call. V was shortened by 5 bases and J by 4 bases, with 7 bases between the two germline ends. This CDR3 is 12 amino acids long. Germline CDR1 is KGHSH and CDR2 is LQKENI. The CDR3 region has the DNA TGTGCCAGCTCAACAACGGCAGATACGCAGTATTTT. As protein: CASSTTADTQYF.

This chain connects TRBV10-3 to TRBJ1-1; D perhaps matches TRBD1 (6 bases). Germline V lookup: CDR1 ENHRY, CDR2 SYGVKD. V was cut by 10 bases and J by 0 bases, with 12 bases left in between. CDR3 length equals 13 residues. This CDR3 reads CATRGGMNTEAFF. The CDR3 nucleotides read TGTGCCACCCGTGGGGGCATGAACACTGAAGCTTTCTTT.

The chain's CDR3 is CASSLHSTDTQYF. The CDR3 DNA is TGTGCCAGCAGCTTACATAGCACAGATACGCAGTATTTT. This sequence joins TRBV7-3 and TRBJ2-3; no reliable D call. Germline-derived CDR1 and CDR2 are SGHTA and FQGTGA. V lost 2 bases to trimming and J lost 0 bases, with 3 bases between them. The CDR3 is 13 residues long. Based on the CDR3 plus reference TRBV7-3 and TRBJ2-3, the full variable domain is GAGVSQTPSNKVTEKGKYVELRCDPISGHTALYWYRQSLGQGPEFLIYFQGTGAADDSGLPNDRFFAVRPEGSVSTLKIQRTERGDSAVYLCASSLHSTDTQYFGPGTRLTVL.

In its sample, this clone was seen once. The rearrangement links TRBV9 to TRBJ2-3; TRBD2 agrees at 9 bases. The CDR3 has 17 residues. The germline V gene encodes CDR1 SGDLS and CDR2 YYNGEE. Trimming at V came to 3 bases and at J to 2 bases, leaving 10 bases not matched to a gene. CDR3 in amino acids: CASSAPFPSGVTDTQYF. The CDR3 DNA reads TGTGCCAGCAGCGCCCCATTTCCTAGCGGGGTCACAGATACGCAGTATTTT.

The chain is built from TRBV7-6 and TRBJ2-5; 11 bases match TRBD1. The CDR3 runs 17 residues. J was trimmed by 2 bases and V by 3 bases; bases with no gene match: 8. Looked up from germline, CDR1 is SGHVS and CDR2 is FNYEAQ. For the CDR3, the DNA is TGTGCCAGCAGCTTTAAGACGGGACAGGGGGTTCAAGAGACCCAGTACTTC. Translation: CASSFKTGQGVQETQYF.

The V gene is TRBV9, the J gene TRBJ2-1; no definite D call. Germline V gene lookup returns CDR1 SGDLS and CDR2 YYNGEE. The V and J ends lost 6 bases and 9 bases respectively, with 13 bases between them. The CDR3 covers 12 residues. The CDR3, as DNA: TGTGCCAGCAACTCCCCAAGTGGTGAGCAGTTCTTC. Its translation: CASNSPSGEQFF.

This chain uses TRBV5-6 with TRBJ2-7; TRBD1 is a possible D gene (6 bases). CDR1 and CDR2 from the germline V gene are SGHDT and YYEEEE. The germline V and J ends were trimmed by 5 bases and 0 bases, with 12 bases remaining between them. This CDR3 has 14 residues. Here the CDR3 DNA reads TGTGCCAGCAGGAGGGGGATGAGCTCCTACGAGCAGTACTTC. Translation gives CASRRGMSSYEQYF.

The CDR3 nucleotides are TGTGCCAGCAGCTCGGGACAGGGAGGCTCCTACAATGAGCAGTTCTTC. It specifies CASSSGQGGSYNEQFF. This rearrangement joins TRBV7-6 to TRBJ2-1; the match to TRBD1 covers 9 bases. V trimming: 4 bases; J trimming: 0 bases; junction bases outside the gene matches: 4. The CDR3 runs 16 residues. The germline CDR1 and CDR2 sequences are SGHVS and FNYEAQ.

The V and J genes are TRBV29-1 and TRBJ1-1; D might be TRBD1 (6 bases). Trimming stripped 7 bases from V and 4 bases from J, with 13 bases between. The CDR3 totals 12 residues. Looked up from germline, CDR1 is SQVTM and CDR2 is ANQGSEA. The CDR3, as DNA: TGCAGCGGACGACAGGTTACCACTGAAGCTTTCTTT. As protein: CSGRQVTTEAFF.